The 29 T cell receptor beta chains below were found in one sample sequenced in a study of blood T cell repertoires in COVID-19. The table came from immunoSEQ multiplex PCR; TCRdb's copy has only in-frame clones and leaves some out. The data hold approximately 84,000 clones, with under 90% observed a single time. Input material: peripheral blood. Receptors were obtained from a human donor with active COVID-19. The donor label of this sample is uncertain.

V and J are TRBV5-1 and TRBJ2-4; D uncertain. CDR3 size: 13 residues. V lost 0 bases and J lost 8, with 9 bases in between. Looked up from germline, CDR1 is SGHRS and CDR2 is YFSETQ. CDR3 residues: CASSLDRPDIQYF. The DNA of the CDR3 is TGCGCCAGCAGCTTGGACAGACCTGACATTCAGTACTTC.

The J gene is TRBJ2-7, the V gene TRBV7-2; TRBD2 agrees at 10 bases. CDR3 length: 15 residues. In germline, CDR1 is SGHTA, CDR2 FQGNSA. Trimming at V came to 3 bases and at J to 2 bases, leaving 4 bases not matched to a gene. CDR3 DNA sequence: TGTGCCAGCAGCTTGGCTAGCGGGGGAACCTACGAGCAGTACTTC. Translating gives CASSLASGGTYEQYF.

V usage is TRBV7-2 and J usage is TRBJ1-3, with unresolved D. This CDR3 region has 16 residues. V lost 6 bases and J 4 bases, leaving 19 bases between the germline ends. Per the germline V gene, CDR1 is SGHTA and CDR2 is FQGNSA. The CDR3 here is CASRSSFAGAGNTIYF. In DNA form, the CDR3 reads TGTGCCAGCAGGAGCTCTTTCGCAGGCGCGGGAAACACCATATATTTT.

The genes are TRBV7-2 and TRBJ1-2; 8 bases agree with TRBD1. This CDR3 is 14 amino acids long. The germline gives CDR1 SGHTA, CDR2 FQGNSA. The V segment lost 5 bases and the J segment 5 bases; nucleotides outside the gene matches: 7. This CDR3 is CASSPRTGPYGYTF. The CDR3 DNA is TGTGCCAGCAGCCCGAGGACAGGGCCGTATGGCTACACCTTC.

This clone came up a few times. J is TRBJ1-1 and V is TRBV13; the D gene is possibly TRBD1 (5 bases). CDR1 PRHDT and CDR2 FYEKMQ come from the germline V gene (reference sequence). The CDR3 has 16 amino acids. The ends were cut back, 4 bases at V and 4 bases at J, with 19 bases in the middle. The CDR3 here is CASSSSVRGGRTEAFF. The CDR3 DNA reads as TGTGCCAGCAGCTCGTCGGTTAGGGGAGGACGCACTGAAGCTTTCTTT.

The chain carries TRBV6-2 or TRBV6-3 and TRBJ2-5; D gene uncertain. The germline V gene encodes CDR1 MNHEY and CDR2 SVGEGT. The V gene lost 5 bases and the J gene lost 4 bases, with 5 bases spanning the gap. This CDR3 is 11 amino acids long. CDR3 nucleotide sequence: TGTGCCAGCAGTCACAGAGAGACCCAGTACTTC. Protein product: CASSHRETQYF.

The V gene is TRBV11-2, the J gene TRBJ1-1; TRBD1 agrees at 8 bases. The V gene end was trimmed by 5 bases and the J gene end by 6 bases; junction bases not matched to a gene: 2. The CDR3 runs to 12 residues. The germline CDR1 and CDR2 sequences are SGHAT and FQNNGV. The CDR3 coding sequence is TGTGCCAGCAGCGCCAGGGGGCCTGAAGCTTTCTTT. This gives the protein CASSARGPEAFF.

The chain has TRBV19 and TRBJ1-2; D is possibly TRBD1 (5 bases). Germline CDR1 is LNHDA and CDR2 is SQIVND (reference sequence). The CDR3 spans 15 residues. Trimming shortened V by 5 bases and J by 0 bases, and 13 bases separated the two germline ends. The CDR3, as DNA: TGTGCCAGTAGTCCAGGTGGCAGGGCTAACTATGGCTACACCTTC. It encodes CASSPGGRANYGYTF.

The chain carries TRBV29-1 and TRBJ2-5; TRBD2 agrees at 7 bases. The CDR3 is 14 amino acids. The germline V gene has CDR1 SQVTM and CDR2 ANQGSEA. The V segment lost 3 bases and the J segment 7 bases; nucleotides outside the gene matches: 11. CDR3 bases: TGCAGCGTTGAGAGTCCGGGGGGACCAGGGACCCAGTACTTC. Residues: CSVESPGGPGTQYF.

The gene calls are TRBV7-9 and TRBJ2-3; 12 nucleotides agree with TRBD2. This CDR3 comprises 16 residues. Trimming took 5 bases from V and 4 from J; bases not matched to a gene: 7. Per the germline V gene, CDR1 is SEHNR and CDR2 is FQNEAQ (reference sequence). The CDR3 loop reads CASSMLASGGADTQYF. CDR3 coding DNA: TGTGCCAGCAGCATGCTTGCTAGCGGGGGGGCAGATACGCAGTATTTT.

This chain connects TRBV7-9 to TRBJ2-2, with D tentatively TRBD2 (5 bases). CDR1 and CDR2 from the germline V gene are SEHNR and FQNEAQ (reference sequence). V lost 5 bases and J 6 bases, leaving 13 bases between the germline ends. The CDR3 runs to 14 residues. DNA for the CDR3: TGTGCCAGCAGCCTACGCGAGGGCCCCGGGGAGCTGTTTTTT. Protein product: CASSLREGPGELFF.

The genes are TRBV28 and TRBJ1-2; no clear D gene. The V end lost 3 bases, the J end lost 10 bases, and 18 bases lay between the germline ends. In germline, CDR1 is MDHEN, CDR2 SYDVKM. The CDR3 runs 14 residues. CDR3 DNA: TGTGCCAGCAGTTTTACCTCTACCGGGGTTTACTACACCTTC. It yields the protein CASSFTSTGVYYTF.

CDR3 bases: TGTGCCAGCAGATCACTCTACAATGAGCAGTTCTTC. Protein sequence: CASRSLYNEQFF. The rearrangement uses TRBV12-3 or TRBV12-4 and TRBJ2-1, with D unclear. Trimming took off 6 bases at V and 3 bases at J, with 6 bases between the two ends. This CDR3 is built from 12 residues.

This clone was counted a few times. The CDR3 loop reads CASSLRDRGLGEQYF. The DNA of the CDR3 is TGTGCCAGCAGCTTACGGGACAGGGGGCTCGGCGAGCAGTACTTC. The chain recombines TRBV7-2 with TRBJ2-7, with 12 positions matching TRBD1. The CDR3 consists of 15 residues. From germline, CDR1 is SGHTA and CDR2 FQGNSA. V shed 2 bases, J shed 6 bases, and the junction held 5 bases outside the gene matches.

The chain recombines TRBV25-1 with TRBJ2-1, with TRBD1 as a possible D gene (6 bases). CDR1 and CDR2 from the germline V gene are MGHDK and SYGVNS. V was shortened by 2 bases and J by 3 bases, with 11 bases between the two germline ends. The CDR3 length is 15 residues. This CDR3 is CASSEPRGNYNEQFF. Written as DNA, the CDR3 is TGTGCCAGCAGTGAACCCAGGGGAAACTACAATGAGCAGTTCTTC.

The CDR3 DNA follows: TGCAGTGCTAGTTTTGTGACAGGGAGGGAAAAACTGTTTTTT. Translated: CSASFVTGREKLFF. V gene TRBV20-1 combines with J gene TRBJ1-4; TRBD1 matches at 7 bases. This CDR3 spans 14 amino acids. Trimming at V came to 3 bases and at J to 8 bases, leaving 9 bases not matched to a gene. Germline V lookup: CDR1 DFQATT, CDR2 SNEGSKA (reference sequence).

This chain joins TRBV5-6 and TRBJ2-7; D may be TRBD2 (6 bases). The CDR3 has 13 residues. V was pared by 3 bases and J by 1 base, with 8 bases between. Germline values: CDR1 SGHDT, CDR2 YYEEEE. As DNA, the CDR3 is TGTGCCAGCAGCTGGGGACTTTCCTACGAGCAGTACTTC. Translation: CASSWGLSYEQYF.

The chain joins TRBV4-2 to TRBJ2-6; 7 bases fit TRBD2. Germline V lookup: CDR1 LGHNA, CDR2 YNFKEQ. The junction had 4 bases not matched to a gene; V was cut back by 0 bases and J by 2 bases. CDR3 length equals 17 residues. CDR3 nucleotide sequence: TGTGCCAGCAGCCAAGAAGCTCGGGGGGCTGGGGCCAACGTCCTGACTTTC. Translating gives CASSQEARGAGANVLTF.

The chain uses TRBV28 and TRBJ2-3; D is perhaps TRBD1 (5 bases). The CDR3 runs to 13 residues. Germline values: CDR1 MDHEN, CDR2 SYDVKM. Trimming took off 8 bases at V and 4 bases at J, with 13 bases between the two ends. CDR3 in amino acids: CASGALLPDTQYF. The CDR3 nucleotides are TGTGCCAGCGGGGCCCTACTCCCAGATACGCAGTATTTT.

The gene calls are TRBV6-6 and TRBJ1-1, with D unresolved. Germline V lookup: CDR1 MNHNY, CDR2 SVGAGI (reference sequence). Between the trimmed V and J ends, which lost 6 bases and 1 base, there was a span of 9 bases. CDR3 length equals 13 residues. The DNA of the CDR3 is TGTGCCAGCAGGAAAAACAGGAACACTGAAGCTTTCTTT. Amino acid sequence: CASRKNRNTEAFF.

The rearrangement links TRBV5-1 to TRBJ1-2, with D unclear. Trimming removed 4 bases at V and 4 bases at J, with 11 bases between. Germline values: CDR1 SGHRS, CDR2 YFSETQ. This CDR3 region has 13 residues. The CDR3 region is CASSVSGTYGYTF. CDR3 bases: TGCGCCAGCAGCGTATCAGGTACCTATGGCTACACCTTC.

The genes are TRBV7-9 and TRBJ1-4; 10 nucleotides agree with TRBD1. The CDR3 contains 18 residues. The V segment lost 2 bases and the J segment 1 base; nucleotides outside the gene matches: 7. The germline gives CDR1 SEHNR, CDR2 FQNEAQ (reference sequence). The DNA of the CDR3 is TGTGCCAGCAGCTTATTAGCGGGACAGGGGAAAACTAATGAAAAACTGTTTTTT. Translated: CASSLLAGQGKTNEKLFF. The full variable domain, in which reference TRBV7-9 and TRBJ1-4 provide the parts outside the CDR3, is DTGVSQNPRHKITKRGQNVTFRCDPISEHNRLYWYRQTLGQGPEFLTYFQNEAQLEKSRLLSDRFSAERPKGSFSTLEIQRTEQGDSAMYLCASSLLAGQGKTNEKLFFGSGTQLSVL.

In the case of this clone: A much larger clone differs by one base, so this may be a read error. The sample carries other DNA sequences with the same CDR3. The J gene is TRBJ2-7, the V gene TRBV20-1; 10 bases line up with TRBD2. In germline, CDR1 is DFQATT, CDR2 SNEGSKA (reference sequence). The CDR3 totals 14 residues. J lost 2 bases, V lost 3 bases, and 4 bases had no gene match. CDR3 residues: CSASPSGGAYEQYF. CDR3 sequence (DNA): TGCAGTGCTAGTCCGAGCGGGGGGGCCTACGAGCAGTACTTC.

V usage is TRBV6-6 and J usage is TRBJ1-6, with 9 bases matching TRBD1. CDR1 is MNHNY, CDR2 SVGAGI, per germline (reference sequence). The CDR3 is 15 residues long. V was clipped by 5 bases and J by 9 bases; unmatched bases: 8. CDR3 sequence reads: CASSKTGQGSSPLHF. The CDR3 DNA sequence: TGTGCCAGCAGTAAAACGGGACAGGGAAGTTCACCCCTCCACTTT.

Only one count was recorded for this clone. The junction differs from germline at one of its ends, possibly a read error. CDR3 in DNA: TGTGCCTGGAGTTCACAGGCGCTCCTGGTGGCCTTC. Residues: CAWSSQALLVAF. The chain links TRBV30 to TRBJ1-2, with D maybe TRBD1 (5 bases). The germline CDR1 and CDR2 sequences are GTSNPN and SVGIG (reference sequence). This CDR3 has 12 residues. The full variable domain, with the rest looked up from reference TRBV30 and TRBJ1-2, is SQTIHQWPATLVQPVGSPLSLECTVEGTSNPNLYWYRQAAGRGLQLLFYSVGIGQISSEVPQNLSASRPQDRQFILSSKKLLLSDSGFYLCAWSSQALLVAFGSGTRLTVV.

This chain connects TRBV7-9 to TRBJ2-1; 7 nucleotides line up with TRBD2. The CDR3 is made up of 13 amino acids. With V trimmed by 7 bases and J by 10 bases, 10 bases remained unmatched. The germline V gene encodes CDR1 SEHNR and CDR2 FQNEAQ (reference sequence). CDR3: CASTLLWGGEQFF. CDR3 coding DNA: TGTGCCAGCACCCTGCTTTGGGGGGGGGAGCAGTTCTTC.

J is TRBJ2-3 and V is TRBV6-6; a weak D match, TRBD1 (6 bases). V lost 0 bases, J lost 6 bases, and 13 bases lay in between. The CDR3 is 15 residues long. The germline gives CDR1 MNHNY, CDR2 SVGAGI (reference sequence). The DNA of the CDR3 is TGTGCCAGCAGTTACTCCGACAGGTCCACGGATACGCAGTATTTT. This translates into CASSYSDRSTDTQYF.

The chain recombines TRBV5-1 with TRBJ2-3; D possibly corresponds to TRBD1 (5 bases). V was clipped by 1 base and J by 6 bases, with 6 bases between them. CDR1 is SGHRS, CDR2 YFSETQ, per germline. The length of the CDR3 is 12 residues. The CDR3 DNA reads as TGCGCCAGCAGCTTGAAGGGGGATACGCAGTATTTT. This gives the protein CASSLKGDTQYF.

The chain joins TRBV6-6 to TRBJ1-2; D gene unclear. Germline lookup yields CDR1 MNHNY and CDR2 SVGAGI (reference sequence). CDR3 size: 14 residues. The ends were cut back, 6 bases at V and 0 bases at J, with 11 bases in the middle. DNA for the CDR3: TGTGCCAGCAGCTCCGGGATCACTAACTATGGCTACACCTTC. It codes for CASSSGITNYGYTF.